Shown below are 23 T cell receptor beta chains from a single sample sequenced in a study of shared clonotypes between healthy human individuals. Assay: immunoSEQ multiplex PCR; the TCRdb copy retains only in-frame clones and omits some. The data contain around 510,000 clones, roughly 79% of them singletons. Sequencing used PBMCs. These receptors were obtained from a woman aged 35 to 49 in good health. Some clones in this sample may be carry-over from other donors' samples.

This clone has just a few counts. The chain has TRBV28 and TRBJ2-7; D possibly matches TRBD1 or TRBD2 (5 bases each). The CDR3 contains 14 residues. Trimming stripped 6 bases from V and 3 bases from J, with 15 bases between. CDR1 and CDR2 (germline): MDHEN, SYDVKM. The CDR3 is CASRPPGPHYEQYF. CDR3 DNA: TGTGCCAGCAGACCACCGGGACCCCACTACGAGCAGTACTTC. The full variable domain, in which reference TRBV28 and TRBJ2-7 provide the parts outside the CDR3, is DVKVTQSSRYLVKRTGEKVFLECVQDMDHENMFWYRQDPGLGLRLIYFSYDVKMKEKGDIPEGYSVSREKKERFSLILESASTNQTSMYLCASRPPGPHYEQYFGPGTRLTVT.

This rearrangement joins TRBV5-4 to TRBJ1-2; 10 positions match TRBD1. CDR1 is SGHNT, CDR2 YYREEE, per germline (reference sequence). V trimming: 10 bases; J trimming: 3 bases; junction bases outside the gene matches: 9. The CDR3 has 14 amino acids. For the CDR3, the DNA is TGTGCCTCAGCGGAGGGGACAGGGGACTATGGCTACACCTTC. This translates into CASAEGTGDYGYTF.

This rearrangement joins TRBV30 to TRBJ2-2, with TRBD2 identical over 11 bases. This CDR3 region has 15 residues. V was clipped by 5 bases and J by 4 bases; unmatched bases: 6. Germline V CDR1 and CDR2: GTSNPN, SVGIG (reference sequence). CDR3 nucleotides: TGTGCCTGGGCCACTAGCGGGAGTTTCACCGGGGAGCTGTTTTTT. This translates into CAWATSGSFTGELFF.

This clone was seen a handful of times. This chain connects TRBV15 to TRBJ2-2, with TRBD1 matching over 7 bases. The V and J ends lost 5 bases and 0 bases, in that order; junction bases with no gene match: 6. This CDR3 is built from 16 residues. Per germline, CDR1 LNHNV and CDR2 YYDKDF (reference sequence). As DNA, the CDR3 is TGTGCCACCAGCTCGCTGGACAGGACGAACACCGGGGAGCTGTTTTTT. This encodes CATSSLDRTNTGELFF.

J is TRBJ1-1 and V is TRBV6-1; D not certain. Germline V gene lookup returns CDR1 MNHNS and CDR2 SASEGT. Between the trimmed V and J ends, which lost 1 base and 0 bases, there was a span of 6 bases. The CDR3 totals 14 residues. CDR3 sequence: CASSEVPVNTEAFF. CDR3 DNA: TGTGCCAGCAGTGAAGTCCCAGTGAACACTGAAGCTTTCTTT.

This clone has at least ten counts. The rearrangement links TRBV19 to TRBJ2-1; D gene ambiguous. The CDR3 spans 16 residues. The V end lost 10 bases, the J end lost 0 bases, and 19 bases lay between the germline ends. Looked up from germline, CDR1 is LNHDA and CDR2 is SQIVND (reference sequence). CDR3 bases: TGTGCCACCCTACCGGGTGACACGAGCTCCTACAATGAGCAGTTCTTC. Translating it yields CATLPGDTSSYNEQFF. The full variable domain, in which reference TRBV19 and TRBJ2-1 provide the parts outside the CDR3, is DGGITQSPKYLFRKEGQNVTLSCEQNLNHDAMYWYRQDPGQGLRLIYYSQIVNDFQKGDIAEGYSVSREKKESFPLTVTSAQKNPTAFYLCATLPGDTSSYNEQFFGPGTRLTVL.

The rearrangement links TRBV19 to TRBJ2-7; 7 nucleotides match TRBD1. Germline-derived CDR1 and CDR2 are LNHDA and SQIVND (reference sequence). V lost 3 bases and J lost 0; bases outside the gene matches: 2. The CDR3 covers 14 residues. The CDR3 nucleotides are TGTGCCAGTAGTATGGGGACAGTCTCCTACGAGCAGTACTTC. It translates to CASSMGTVSYEQYF. The full variable domain, rest sourced from reference TRBV19 and TRBJ2-7, is DGGITQSPKYLFRKEGQNVTLSCEQNLNHDAMYWYRQDPGQGLRLIYYSQIVNDFQKGDIAEGYSVSREKKESFPLTVTSAQKNPTAFYLCASSMGTVSYEQYFGPGTRLTVT.

The chain is built from TRBV7-6 and TRBJ1-3; D unresolved. V dropped 1 base and J dropped 0 bases, with 10 bases sitting between them. The length of the CDR3 is 16 residues. From germline, CDR1 is SGHVS and CDR2 FNYEAQ. CDR3 protein: CASSLGRASSGNTIYF. The CDR3 nucleotides read TGTGCCAGCAGCTTAGGAAGGGCTTCCTCTGGAAACACCATATATTTT.

The J gene is TRBJ2-5, the V gene TRBV9, with D perhaps being TRBD1 or TRBD2 (6 bases each). V was pared by 3 bases and J by 5 bases, with 23 bases between. The germline CDR1 and CDR2 sequences are SGDLS and YYNGEE. The CDR3 length is 17 residues. In nucleotides, the CDR3 is TGTGCCAGCAGCGCTTCCGGCTTCCAACTAGGGGGGGAGACCCAGTACTTC. Its translation: CASSASGFQLGGETQYF.

The V gene is TRBV7-8, the J gene TRBJ2-1; no reliable D call. The CDR3 has 13 amino acids. The germline V and J ends were trimmed by 1 base and 5 bases, with 6 bases remaining between them. Germline CDR1 reads SGHVS; CDR2 reads FQNEAQ. DNA of the CDR3: TGTGCCAGCAGCTTAGGTAGGAACAATGAGCAGTTCTTC. This translates into CASSLGRNNEQFF.

This chain uses TRBV13 with TRBJ1-2; D gene ambiguous. Germline CDR1 and CDR2: PRHDT and FYEKMQ (reference sequence). The CDR3 has 12 amino acids. V dropped 4 bases and J dropped 0 bases, with 3 bases sitting between them. CDR3 sequence: CASSSTNYGYTF. The CDR3 DNA reads TGTGCCAGCAGCTCCACTAACTATGGCTACACCTTC.

This chain joins TRBV14 and TRBJ2-1; TRBD2 might be the D (5 bases). From germline, CDR1 is SGHDN and CDR2 FVKESK. Trimming left V 1 base short and J 10 bases short, with 11 bases between. The CDR3 is 13 residues long. The CDR3 here is CASSQVRIAEQFF. In DNA form, the CDR3 reads TGTGCCAGCAGCCAAGTAAGAATAGCGGAGCAGTTCTTC.

This rearrangement joins TRBV5-1 to TRBJ2-2; TRBD2 aligns across 8 bases. V dropped 2 bases and J dropped 0; count of bases not matched to a gene: 3. CDR1 and CDR2 from the germline V gene are SGHRS and YFSETQ. This CDR3 has 16 amino acids. CDR3 amino acids: CASSLLAESNTGELFF. DNA for the CDR3: TGCGCCAGCAGCTTACTAGCGGAGTCGAACACCGGGGAGCTGTTTTTT.

V usage is TRBV28 and J usage is TRBJ1-5, with 8 bases matching TRBD1. V gave up 7 bases and J gave up 2 bases; unmatched junction bases: 10. The length of the CDR3 is 16 residues. Germline CDR1 MDHEN, CDR2 SYDVKM. This CDR3 reads CASKEDRAFRNQPQHF. The CDR3 DNA reads TGTGCCAGCAAAGAGGACAGGGCGTTTCGCAATCAGCCCCAGCATTTT.

V and J are TRBV27 and TRBJ2-3; the match to TRBD2 covers 8 bases. In germline, CDR1 is MNHEY, CDR2 SMNVEV (reference sequence). J lost 2 bases, V lost 3 bases, and 10 bases had no gene match. The CDR3 sequence is 17 residues long. The DNA for the CDR3 is TGTGCCAGCAGTTTCCAGCGGGAGCGGTTTAACACAGATACGCAGTATTTT. Protein sequence: CASSFQRERFNTDTQYF.

The chain carries TRBV7-9 and TRBJ1-3; maybe TRBD1 (6 bases). Looked up from germline, CDR1 is SEHNR and CDR2 is FQNEAQ (reference sequence). V was pared by 2 bases and J by 2 bases, with 13 bases between. There are 16 residues in the CDR3. Written as DNA, the CDR3 is TGTGCCAGCAGCTTATTGTTTCCAGGGGCTGGAAACACCATATATTTT. Translation gives CASSLLFPGAGNTIYF.

This clone was seen more than once but under ten times. This rearrangement joins TRBV2 to TRBJ1-5; no clear D gene. The germline gives CDR1 SNHLY, CDR2 FYNNEI. V lost 5 bases and J lost 11, with 16 bases in between. The CDR3 has 13 amino acids. The CDR3 sequence: CASSYGQQTAQHF. The CDR3 coding sequence is TGTGCCAGCAGTTACGGCCAACAAACGGCCCAGCATTTT.

The genes are TRBV5-1 and TRBJ2-1, with 7 nucleotides matching TRBD2. Germline CDR1 and CDR2: SGHRS and YFSETQ. V lost 4 bases, J lost 2 bases, and 6 bases stayed unmatched. The CDR3 runs to 15 residues. CDR3: CASSLTSVAYNEQFF. CDR3 nucleotides: TGCGCCAGCAGCCTCACTAGCGTAGCCTACAATGAGCAGTTCTTC.

The J gene is TRBJ2-3, the V gene TRBV30; the D gene is possibly TRBD1 (6 bases). The CDR3 extends over 13 amino acids. Between the trimmed V and J ends, which lost 1 base and 2 bases, there was a span of 7 bases. Germline CDR1 is GTSNPN and CDR2 is SVGIG (reference sequence). The CDR3 DNA reads as TGTGCCTGGAGTGGGACAGACACAGATACGCAGTATTTT. As protein: CAWSGTDTDTQYF.

This clone was counted ten times or more. The genes are TRBV2 and TRBJ2-1, with 9 positions matching TRBD2. CDR1 is SNHLY, CDR2 FYNNEI, per germline. The CDR3 runs 15 residues. J gave up 6 bases and V 5 bases, and 8 bases lay outside the gene matches. The CDR3, as DNA: TGTGCCAGCAGTCCGACTAGCGGCCTCTCCAATGAGCAGTTCTTC. This translates into CASSPTSGLSNEQFF.

The J gene is TRBJ2-3, the V gene TRBV28, with D unresolved. Trimming cost V 5 bases and J 0 bases, with 12 bases left between them. Germline V gives CDR1 MDHEN, CDR2 SYDVKM. The CDR3 is made up of 15 amino acids. The CDR3 DNA follows: TGTGCCAGCAGTCCCCGGACGCCGAGCACAGATACGCAGTATTTT. Its translation is CASSPRTPSTDTQYF. Based on the CDR3 plus reference TRBV28 and TRBJ2-3, the full variable domain is DVKVTQSSRYLVKRTGEKVFLECVQDMDHENMFWYRQDPGLGLRLIYFSYDVKMKEKGDIPEGYSVSREKKERFSLILESASTNQTSMYLCASSPRTPSTDTQYFGPGTRLTVL.

V usage is TRBV5-1 and J usage is TRBJ2-5, with TRBD1 identical over 7 bases. Germline V gene sequence: CDR1 SGHRS, CDR2 YFSETQ. This CDR3 comprises 15 residues. After removal of 1 base from V and 4 bases from J, the junction contained 7 bases not matched to a gene. DNA of the CDR3: TGCGCCAGCAGCTTGCGGGACAGTAGTCGAGAGACCCAGTACTTC. Translated: CASSLRDSSRETQYF. Variable domain in full (rest from reference TRBV5-1 and TRBJ2-5): KAGVTQTPRYLIKTRGQQVTLSCSPISGHRSVSWYQQTPGQGLQFLFEYFSETQRNKGNFPGRFSGRQFSNSRSEMNVSTLELGDSALYLCASSLRDSSRETQYFGPGTRLLVL.

The chain is built from TRBV5-6 and TRBJ2-6; 14 bases fit TRBD2. Germline V gene data show CDR1 as SGHDT and CDR2 as YYEEEE. Trimming took 3 bases from V and 2 from J; bases not matched to a gene: 4. The CDR3 length is 18 residues. The CDR3 spells CASSWPGLAGAGANVLTF. CDR3 nucleotide sequence: TGTGCCAGCAGCTGGCCGGGACTAGCGGGAGCTGGGGCCAACGTCCTGACTTTC.